The source of this T cell receptor (beta chain) is a study of T cell responses to AZD1222 COVID-19 vaccine. Notes on the study in general: Donor demographics were predominantly white British with a female majority; clonal diversity may be underestimated. No repertoire was sampled before or during the peak T cell response, only after it. Rises in breadth and depth of Spike-specific TCRs came after two AZD1222 doses.

CDR1 and CDR2 from the germline V gene are SEHNR and FQNEAQ (reference sequence). V was clipped by 2 bases and J by 6 bases, with 13 bases between them. The CDR3 has 14 residues. Concerning this clone itself: Antigen unknown.

Profiled with immunoSEQ multiplex PCR; TCRdb holds only in-frame clones, not every one. The sample yields roughly 80,000 clones, more than 80% seen once. This clonotype originated in an adult in good health. The rearrangement links TRBV7-9 to TRBJ1-2, with a possible D match to TRBD1 (5 bases). Material: peripheral blood, obtained on day 0 of AZD1222 vaccination. CDR3 DNA: TGTGCCAGCAGCTTAATCAGGGAGAGTAATGGCTACACCTTC. Its translation is CASSLIRESNGYTF.